These 26 T cell receptor beta chains were sequenced from one sample in a study of siplizumab effects on memory and regulatory T cells. The assay was immunoSEQ multiplex PCR, and TCRdb's table has in-frame clones only and misses some. The sample lists more than 85,000 clones, just under 90% occurring once. The source material was CD4+ T cells sorted from blood. These receptors came from a human donor in good health.

V usage is TRBV7-2 and J usage is TRBJ1-2; maybe TRBD1 (6 bases). This CDR3 comprises 17 residues. Germline CDR1 and CDR2: SGHTA and FQGNSA. V lost 1 base and J lost 5, with 20 bases in between. Here the CDR3 reads CASSLGAVGGGRYGYTF. For the CDR3, the DNA is TGTGCCAGCAGCTTAGGAGCGGTCGGGGGCGGGAGATATGGCTACACCTTC.

The V call is TRBV10-1, the J call TRBJ2-7; no firm D call. Germline assignment: CDR1 WNHNN and CDR2 SYGVQD (reference sequence). V was trimmed by 8 bases and J by 4 bases, leaving 12 bases between them. The CDR3 extends over 12 amino acids. The CDR3 DNA reads as TGCGCCAGCGGCCCCTCGAGGTACGAGCAGTACTTC. As protein: CASGPSRYEQYF.

The chain uses TRBV11-1 and TRBJ2-5; 13 bases align to TRBD2. Looked up from germline, CDR1 is SGHAT and CDR2 is FQDESV (reference sequence). After removal of 5 bases from V and 2 bases from J, the junction contained 5 bases not matched to a gene. This CDR3 spans 16 amino acids. The CDR3 DNA reads TGTGCCAGCAGCCCGGGGACTAGCGGGACTCAAGAGACCCAGTACTTC. It specifies CASSPGTSGTQETQYF. The full variable domain, in which reference TRBV11-1 and TRBJ2-5 provide the parts outside the CDR3, is EAEVAQSPRYKITEKSQAVAFWCDPISGHATLYWYRQILGQGPELLVQFQDESVVDDSQLPKDRFSAERLKGVDSTLKIQPAELGDSAMYLCASSPGTSGTQETQYFGPGTRLLVL.

The DNA of the CDR3 is TGTGCCAGCACCCCCGGACCAACTAATGAAAAACTGTTTTTT. As protein: CASTPGPTNEKLFF. This rearrangement joins TRBV6-1 to TRBJ1-4; D is undetermined. Trimming stripped 7 bases from V and 0 bases from J, with 9 bases between. CDR1 MNHNS and CDR2 SASEGT come from the germline V gene. This CDR3 is built from 14 residues.

The chain links TRBV7-1 to TRBJ1-3; no firm D call. TRBV7-1 is an ORF; its function is uncertain. The CDR3 is 16 amino acids. Deletions cut 6 bases from V and 2 bases from J, with 17 bases between. CDR3 sequence reads: CASSQSMAAAGNTIYF. The CDR3 region has the DNA TGTGCCAGCAGTCAGTCAATGGCGGCCGCTGGAAACACCATATATTTT.

This clone was counted once. The chain combines TRBV4-3 with TRBJ2-5, with TRBD1 identical over 10 bases. The DNA matches TRBJ2-7 better at its end, which makes the J call doubtful. The CDR3 spans 19 residues. Looked up from germline, CDR1 is LGHNA and CDR2 is YSLEER. The DNA of the CDR3 is TGCGCCAGCAGCCAACGCGTGGGGACAGGGGACCTCCGTTCCTACGAGCAGTACTTC. This translates into CASSQRVGTGDLRSYEQYF.

This clone was counted once. The V call is TRBV5-4, the J call TRBJ1-2, with D tentatively TRBD1 (6 bases). The CDR3 spans 15 residues. CDR1 and CDR2 (germline): SGHNT, YYREEE (reference sequence). Trimming shortened V by 0 bases and J by 7 bases, and 16 bases separated the two germline ends. The CDR3 sequence: CASSLVGGQTAGYTF. The CDR3, as DNA: TGTGCCAGCAGCTTGGTCGGGGGGCAGACGGCTGGCTACACCTTC.

This chain connects TRBV9 to TRBJ2-1; 10 bases map to TRBD2. J was trimmed by 5 bases and V by 6 bases; bases with no gene match: 5. This CDR3 comprises 14 residues. CDR1 and CDR2 from the germline V gene are SGDLS and YYNGEE. CDR3 nucleotide sequence: TGTGCCAGCATGGCCCTAGCGGGGGACAATGAGCAGTTCTTC. Amino acids: CASMALAGDNEQFF.

The rearrangement uses TRBV30 and TRBJ1-2, with D unclear. Germline V gene sequence: CDR1 GTSNPN, CDR2 SVGIG (reference sequence). Trimming took 4 bases from V and 1 from J, leaving 10 bases between them. The CDR3 loop spans 13 amino acids. CDR3 region: CAWNQDLNYGYTF. CDR3 coding DNA: TGTGCCTGGAACCAGGACCTTAACTATGGCTACACCTTC.

The rearrangement uses TRBV5-8 and TRBJ1-4, with D unresolved. The CDR3 contains 14 residues. Per the germline V gene, CDR1 is SGHTS and CDR2 is YDEGEE. The V and J ends lost 9 bases and 4 bases respectively, with 16 bases between them. This CDR3 is CATYERVFNEKLFF. The CDR3 DNA follows: TGTGCCACCTACGAAAGAGTGTTTAATGAAAAACTGTTTTTT. Looking up the rest from reference TRBV5-8 and TRBJ1-4 gives the full variable domain: EAGVTQSPTHLIKTRGQQATLRCSPISGHTSVYWYQQALGLGLQFLLWYDEGEERNRGNFPPRFSGRQFPNYSSELNVNALELEDSALYLCATYERVFNEKLFFGSGTQLSVL.

The rearrangement joins TRBV5-4 to TRBJ2-1; 16 bases are shared with TRBD2. The V gene end was trimmed by 3 bases and the J gene end by 11 bases; junction bases not matched to a gene: 5. Germline CDR1 and CDR2: SGHNT and YYREEE (reference sequence). The CDR3 extends over 15 amino acids. The CDR3 is CASSSPGLAGGKQFF. The CDR3 DNA reads as TGTGCCAGCAGCTCCCCGGGACTAGCGGGAGGGAAGCAGTTCTTC. Variable domain in full (rest from reference TRBV5-4 and TRBJ2-1): ETGVTQSPTHLIKTRGQQVTLRCSSQSGHNTVSWYQQALGQGPQFIFQYYREEENGRGNFPPRFSGLQFPNYSSELNVNALELDDSALYLCASSSPGLAGGKQFFGPGTRLTVL.

This clone was detected once. This chain links TRBV7-2 with TRBJ2-1; possible D gene TRBD2, 6 bases. The V end lost 0 bases, the J end lost 4 bases, and 10 bases lay between the germline ends. Germline V CDR1 and CDR2: SGHTA, FQGNSA. The CDR3 spans 15 residues. The CDR3 bases are TGTGCCAGCAGCTTAGCGGCGGGAACTTACAATGAGCAGTTCTTC. This translates into CASSLAAGTYNEQFF. Complete variable domain (other parts from reference TRBV7-2 and TRBJ2-1): GAGVSQSPSNKVTEKGKDVELRCDPISGHTALYWYRQSLGQGLEFLIYFQGNSAPDKSGLPSDRFSAERTGGSVSTLTIQRTQQEDSAVYLCASSLAAGTYNEQFFGPGTRLTVL.

The chain recombines TRBV5-4 with TRBJ1-2; 7 bases fit TRBD1. The CDR3 is 14 residues long. Germline V CDR1 and CDR2: SGHNT, YYREEE (reference sequence). Trimming removed 6 bases from V and 4 bases from J; junction bases left unmatched: 9. CDR3 amino acids: CASTHQGEGYGYTF. The CDR3 DNA is TGTGCCAGCACCCACCAGGGGGAGGGCTATGGCTACACCTTC. Supplemented by reference TRBV5-4 and TRBJ1-2, the full variable domain reads ETGVTQSPTHLIKTRGQQVTLRCSSQSGHNTVSWYQQALGQGPQFIFQYYREEENGRGNFPPRFSGLQFPNYSSELNVNALELDDSALYLCASTHQGEGYGYTFGSGTRLTVV.

This chain links TRBV6-1 with TRBJ2-5; D not certain. The CDR3 contains 13 residues. Between the trimmed V and J ends, which lost 5 bases and 5 bases, there was a span of 12 bases. The V gene's germline CDR1 is MNHNS and CDR2 SASEGT. In DNA form, the CDR3 reads TGTGCCAGCAGTAGGCTCCACGAGGAGACCCAGTACTTC. This sequence encodes CASSRLHEETQYF.

The chain combines TRBV21-1 with TRBJ2-7. TRBV21-1 is recorded as a pseudogene. The CDR3 sequence is 18 residues long. The CDR3 region has the DNA TGTGCCAGCAGCAAAAAAGGGGGGAGATATTTGCTCCGATACGAGCAGTACTTC. Its translation: CASSKKGGRYLLRYEQYF.

The J gene is TRBJ2-5, the V gene TRBV28, with TRBD1 identical over 11 bases. J was trimmed by 5 bases and V by 6 bases; bases with no gene match: 17. Germline V lookup: CDR1 MDHEN, CDR2 SYDVKM. This CDR3 comprises 18 residues. The CDR3 loop reads CASRQNFGTGGLMETQYF. CDR3 in DNA: TGTGCCAGCAGACAGAACTTCGGGACAGGGGGTCTGATGGAGACCCAGTACTTC.

J is TRBJ2-1 and V is TRBV5-6, with TRBD2 matching 12 bases. Germline CDR1 and CDR2: SGHDT and YYEEEE. J gave up 7 bases and V 4 bases, and 9 bases lay outside the gene matches. There are 16 residues in the CDR3. The CDR3 nucleotides read TGTGCCAGCAGCGCCCGACTAGCGGGAGCTGGGAATGAGCAGTTCTTC. Its translation is CASSARLAGAGNEQFF.

This clone was seen a few times. Mismatch with germline at one junction end may stem from a read error. This chain links TRBV10-1 with TRBJ2-1; TRBD2 matches at 12 bases. There are 13 residues in the CDR3. The germline CDR1 and CDR2 sequences are WNHNN and SYGVQD (reference sequence). CDR3 bases: TGCGCCAGCAGTCCTCCGGGACTAGCGGGCCAGATCTTC. It codes for CASSPPGLAGQIF.

J is TRBJ2-5 and V is TRBV29-1; D possibly uses TRBD1 or TRBD2 (5 bases each). With 1 base removed from V and 5 bases from J, the gap between germline ends came to 8 bases. The germline gives CDR1 SQVTM, CDR2 ANQGSEA. The CDR3 is 12 residues long. This chain's CDR3 is CSVEVWGETQYF. The CDR3 DNA sequence: TGCAGCGTTGAAGTATGGGGGGAGACCCAGTACTTC.

This chain connects TRBV5-1 to TRBJ2-3, with 7 bases lining up with TRBD1. The germline CDR1 and CDR2 sequences are SGHRS and YFSETQ. This CDR3 region has 15 residues. V shed 6 bases, J shed 2 bases, and the junction held 9 bases outside the gene matches. CDR3 region: CASKTGQRFTDTQYF. The CDR3 DNA reads TGCGCCAGCAAGACGGGACAGCGATTCACAGATACGCAGTATTTT.

The chain links TRBV4-1 to TRBJ1-5; D gene uncertain. The germline gives CDR1 MGHRA, CDR2 YSYEKL. The CDR3 length is 14 residues. V was clipped by 1 base and J by 4 bases, with 8 bases between them. CDR3 nucleotides: TGCGCCAGCAGCCAAGGGACGGAGAATCAGCCCCAGCATTTT. Protein sequence: CASSQGTENQPQHF.

The rearrangement joins TRBV18 to TRBJ2-1; tentatively, D is TRBD1 (5 bases). The germline V gene encodes CDR1 KGHSH and CDR2 LQKENI. With 5 bases removed from V and 7 bases from J, the gap between germline ends came to 21 bases. CDR3 length: 16 amino acids. CDR3: CASSSEVRTGGNEQFF. CDR3 DNA: TGTGCCAGCTCATCTGAAGTCAGAACAGGTGGGAATGAGCAGTTCTTC.

The J gene is TRBJ2-1, the V gene TRBV25-1; TRBD2 matches 12 bases. This CDR3 comprises 15 residues. Trimming took 5 bases from V and 8 from J; bases not matched to a gene: 7. From germline, CDR1 is MGHDK and CDR2 SYGVNS. DNA for the CDR3: TGTGCCAGCAGTTTGTTGACTAGCGGGAGCTATGAGCAGTTCTTC. It translates to CASSLLTSGSYEQFF.

CDR3 nucleotide sequence: TGCGCCAGCAGCTTGGAACCCGGGACAGGGCTCTACGAGCAGTACTTC. This sequence encodes CASSLEPGTGLYEQYF. The chain couples TRBV5-1 to TRBJ2-7; 9 bases fit TRBD1. This CDR3 has 16 amino acids. J was trimmed by 3 bases and V by 0 bases; bases with no gene match: 7. Germline V gene sequence: CDR1 SGHRS, CDR2 YFSETQ.

The rearrangement joins TRBV2 to TRBJ2-1; 11 nucleotides agree with TRBD1. V lost 2 bases and J lost 7; bases outside the gene matches: 7. CDR3 length equals 16 residues. From germline, CDR1 is SNHLY and CDR2 FYNNEI. Written as DNA, the CDR3 is TGTGCCAGCAGTGAAACCGGACAGGGGGCCCGAAATGAGCAGTTCTTC. Amino acids: CASSETGQGARNEQFF.

The chain has TRBV7-7 and TRBJ2-5; D is possibly TRBD2 (5 bases). Germline V lookup: CDR1 SSHAT, CDR2 FNYEAQ (reference sequence). The CDR3 runs to 13 residues. CDR3 in DNA: TGTGCTTCCCAGAGAGGGTTGCAAGAGACCCAGTACTTC. The encoded protein is CASQRGLQETQYF. The full variable domain, completed using reference TRBV7-7 and TRBJ2-5, is GAGVSQSPRYKVTKRGQDVTLRCDPISSHATLYWYQQALGQGPEFLTYFNYEAQPDKSGLPSDRFSAERPEGSISTLTIQRTEQRDSAMYRCASQRGLQETQYFGPGTRLLVL.